The rows below give T cell receptor beta chains drawn from one sample of a study of blood T cell repertoires in COVID-19. The assay was immunoSEQ multiplex PCR, and TCRdb's table has in-frame clones only and misses some. The table shows some 200,000 clones, with around 80% occurring only once. The sample comprised peripheral blood. Receptors were obtained from a woman aged 60 to 75 who had recovered from COVID-19. Each CDR3 is given with its conserved first and last residue. Each record gives: CDR3 length, D gene, clone size, V gene, J gene, CDR3 DNA, CDR3 protein. The D gene is left open where the match is weak. Not every row has a clone size; where given, it reads once, few, many or a size class.

length: 16; D: TRBD1; size: .; V: TRBV4-2; J: TRBJ1-4; DNA: TGTGCCAGCAGCCCACTCACAGGGGGGGATAATGAAAAACTGTTTTTT; CDR3: CASSPLTGGDNEKLFF
length: 14; D: .; size: .; V: TRBV25-1; J: TRBJ1-2; DNA: TGTGCCAGCAGTGAGGGCAGATTCAACTATGGCTACACCTTC; CDR3: CASSEGRFNYGYTF
length: 15; D: TRBD1; size: .; V: TRBV6-6; J: TRBJ1-1; DNA: TGTGCCAGCAGTTCAGAGGGACAGGCGAACACTGAAGCTTTCTTT; CDR3: CASSSEGQANTEAFF
length: 15; D: TRBD1; size: .; V: TRBV19; J: TRBJ1-5; DNA: TGTGCCAGTAGTATGGGTCGACAGGGGGCACCGCCCCAGCATTTT; CDR3: CASSMGRQGAPPQHF
length: 16; D: TRBD2; size: once; V: TRBV9; J: TRBJ2-2; DNA: TGTGCCAGCAGCGCCCTGACTAGCGGCGGGACCGGGGAGCTGTTTTTT; CDR3: CASSALTSGGTGELFF
length: 16; D: TRBD1; size: .; V: TRBV7-9; J: TRBJ2-3; DNA: TGTGCCAGCAGCACCGGACAGGGGGAAAGTACAGATACGCAGTATTTT; CDR3: CASSTGQGESTDTQYF
length: 14; D: TRBD2; size: .; V: TRBV7-3; J: TRBJ2-1; DNA: TGTGCCAGCAGCTTAAACGGGGGGGTTTATGAGCAGTTCTTC; CDR3: CASSLNGGVYEQFF
length: 16; D: .; size: .; V: TRBV5-6; J: TRBJ2-7; DNA: TGTGCCAGCAGCGCGGGGACAGACTTTTTCTCCTACGAGCAGTACTTC; CDR3: CASSAGTDFFSYEQYF
length: 17; D: TRBD1; size: once; V: TRBV5-1; J: TRBJ2-3; DNA: TGCGCCAGCAGCCTCTCCGGACAGGGGACTAGCACAGATACGCAGTATTTT; CDR3: CASSLSGQGTSTDTQYF
length: 16; D: TRBD2; size: .; V: TRBV19; J: TRBJ2-2; DNA: TGTGCCAGTAGTATACTGTCTAGCGGGGGGTCCGGGGAGCTGTTTTTT; CDR3: CASSILSSGGSGELFF